The 19 T cell receptor beta chains reported below all come from one sample, sequenced in a study of blood T cells in healthy people across ages. Then a second PCR, running about 7 to 11 cycles, was carried out with a sample-barcoded 5' primer and a J-beta primer mix. TCRdb ran MiXCR on the 5' RACE reads and lists one entry per CDR3 protein. The sample holds approximately 1,700,000 distinct CDR3 sequences, roughly two fifths seen once. What was sequenced was blood. These receptors were taken from a human donor in good health.

V usage is TRBV7-2 and J usage is TRBJ1-1; a weak D match, TRBD1 (5 bases). Germline CDR1 SGHTA, CDR2 FQGNSA. V lost 5 bases, J lost 11 bases, and 18 bases lay in between. The CDR3 length is 13 residues. The CDR3 loop is CASSPIGQGEAFF. The CDR3 DNA is TGTGCCAGCAGCCCAATCGGTCAGGGTGAGGCTTTCTTT.

About this clonotype itself: This may arise from a read error, as a much more abundant clone is one base away. The chain joins TRBV5-1 to TRBJ2-1; 12 bases line up with TRBD2. In germline, CDR1 is SGHRS, CDR2 YFSETQ. Losses at the gene ends were 0 bases for V and 8 bases for J; bases not matched to a gene: 3. This CDR3 comprises 15 residues. CDR3 sequence reads: CASSLGTSGVYEQFF. The CDR3 bases are TGCGCCAGCAGCTTGGGGACTAGCGGGGTTTATGAGCAGTTCTTC.

J is TRBJ1-2 and V is TRBV4-3; 11 nucleotides match TRBD1. The CDR3 is made up of 16 amino acids. The V gene end was trimmed by 3 bases and the J gene end by 7 bases; junction bases not matched to a gene: 10. In germline, CDR1 is LGHNA, CDR2 YSLEER. CDR3 nucleotide sequence: TGCGCCAGCAGCCAGAGGGGGGGGACAGGGGGTGCTGGCTACACCTTC. It yields the protein CASSQRGGTGGAGYTF.

V is TRBV7-8 and J is TRBJ2-5; 7 bases match TRBD2. The CDR3 runs 13 residues. The germline V gene has CDR1 SGHVS and CDR2 FQNEAQ. Trimming cost V 6 bases and J 3 bases; bases outside gene matches: 4. The CDR3: CASRFGRKETQYF. The DNA for the CDR3 is TGTGCCAGCAGGTTCGGGAGGAAAGAGACCCAGTACTTC.

The table lists this clonotype with a few counts. The chain uses TRBV7-2 and TRBJ2-4; unclear D gene. In germline, CDR1 is SGHTA, CDR2 FQGNSA. The CDR3 contains 13 residues. The V end lost 1 base, the J end lost 9 bases, and 10 bases lay between the germline ends. CDR3 DNA: TGTACCAGCAGCTTAGAATCCCTGCGCATTCAGTACTTC. Translated, it gives CTSSLESLRIQYF.

The chain is built from TRBV7-8 and TRBJ2-3; D assignment may be TRBD1 or TRBD2 (5 bases each). The CDR3 length is 18 residues. Germline V gives CDR1 SGHVS, CDR2 FQNEAQ. The V gene lost 5 bases and the J gene lost 6 bases, with 27 bases spanning the gap. The CDR3 is CASSRYFGGNLRQDTQYF. The CDR3 region has the DNA TGTGCCAGCAGCCGCTATTTTGGAGGCAACCTACGACAGGATACGCAGTATTTT.

This clonotype came up a few times. This chain joins TRBV5-1 and TRBJ2-7; D is ambiguous. The V end lost 0 bases, the J end lost 0 bases, and 7 bases lay between the germline ends. Germline V CDR1 and CDR2: SGHRS, YFSETQ. This CDR3 region has 14 residues. The CDR3 DNA reads as TGCGCCAGCAGCTTGGAAGTCAGCTCCTACGAGCAGTACTTC. This gives the protein CASSLEVSSYEQYF.

V gene TRBV7-2 combines with J gene TRBJ2-1; weak D call: TRBD1 (5 bases). Germline CDR1 is SGHTA and CDR2 is FQGNSA. The V gene lost 3 bases and the J gene lost 10 bases, with 10 bases spanning the gap. The length of the CDR3 is 12 residues. The CDR3 nucleotides are TGTGCCAGCAGCTTGTCGCCAGGGGAGCAGTTCTTC. Protein product: CASSLSPGEQFF.

This clonotype is a singleton in its sample. The chain combines TRBV20-1 with TRBJ2-1, with TRBD2 identical over 7 bases. In germline, CDR1 is DFQATT, CDR2 SNEGSKA (reference sequence). CDR3 size: 16 residues. J gave up 3 bases and V 1 base, and 9 bases lay outside the gene matches. The CDR3 loop is CSARARRGGGYNEQFF. Written as DNA, the CDR3 is TGCAGTGCTAGAGCTCGTCGAGGCGGGGGCTACAATGAGCAGTTCTTC.

The V and J genes are TRBV11-1 and TRBJ1-2; TRBD1 agrees at 10 bases. This CDR3 contains 15 residues. V was pared by 2 bases and J by 6 bases, with 6 bases of the junction left unmatched. The germline V gene has CDR1 SGHAT and CDR2 FQDESV (reference sequence). The CDR3: CASSLTGQGGHGYTF. The CDR3 region has the DNA TGTGCCAGCAGCTTAACTGGACAGGGGGGACATGGCTACACCTTC.

In this sample, this clonotype turned up a few times. The chain couples TRBV6-2 or TRBV6-3 to TRBJ2-1; D not resolved. Germline V lookup: CDR1 MNHEY, CDR2 SVGEGT. The CDR3 runs 16 residues. V was clipped by 5 bases and J by 4 bases, with 18 bases between them. This CDR3 reads CASSAYPGRAYNEQFF. CDR3 sequence (DNA): TGTGCCAGCAGTGCTTACCCTGGTAGGGCGTACAATGAGCAGTTCTTC.

The J gene is TRBJ1-1, the V gene TRBV15, with D possibly TRBD1 on 5 matching bases. Germline values: CDR1 LNHNV, CDR2 YYDKDF (reference sequence). Trimming cost V 5 bases and J 6 bases, with 10 bases left between them. CDR3 length equals 12 residues. CDR3 DNA: TGTGCCACCAGCTGGGGGAGGGCTGAAGCTTTCTTT. It encodes CATSWGRAEAFF.

The J gene is TRBJ1-1, the V gene TRBV7-9, with D possibly being TRBD1 (5 bases). Trimming cost V 4 bases and J 6 bases, with 15 bases left between them. This CDR3 contains 14 residues. Germline V gene data show CDR1 as SEHNR and CDR2 as FQNEAQ (reference sequence). CDR3 DNA sequence: TGTGCCAGCAGCTCGGTTGGGGGGGGTCCTGAAGCTTTCTTT. Amino acid sequence: CASSSVGGGPEAFF.

In DNA, the CDR3 is TGCGCCAGCAGCTTGGCCCGGGACGACGGCTACACCTTC. It encodes CASSLARDDGYTF. This chain joins TRBV5-1 and TRBJ1-2; possibly TRBD1 for D (5 bases). The germline V gene encodes CDR1 SGHRS and CDR2 YFSETQ. There are 13 residues in the CDR3. The germline V and J ends were trimmed by 0 bases and 8 bases, with 11 bases remaining between them.

This clonotype was picked up a small number of times. The chain recombines TRBV12-3 or TRBV12-4 with TRBJ2-1, with TRBD1 as a possible D gene (6 bases). The V and J ends lost 3 bases and 3 bases respectively, with 18 bases between them. The CDR3 is made up of 17 amino acids. The CDR3 region is CASSFVLGQRDYNEQFF. The CDR3, as DNA: TGTGCCAGCAGTTTCGTTTTAGGACAGCGCGACTACAATGAGCAGTTCTTC.

This clonotype has a handful of counts. The chain links TRBV7-2 to TRBJ2-3; D remains ambiguous. Per the germline V gene, CDR1 is SGHTA and CDR2 is FQGNSA. With 0 bases removed from V and 2 bases from J, the gap between germline ends came to 9 bases. The CDR3 totals 15 residues. CDR3 in amino acids: CASSLARDFTDTQYF. Here the CDR3 DNA reads TGTGCCAGCAGCTTAGCGCGAGACTTCACAGATACGCAGTATTTT. The variable domain in full, with the rest retrieved from reference TRBV7-2 and TRBJ2-3, is GAGVSQSPSNKVTEKGKDVELRCDPISGHTALYWYRQSLGQGLEFLIYFQGNSAPDKSGLPSDRFSAERTGGSVSTLTIQRTQQEDSAVYLCASSLARDFTDTQYFGPGTRLTVL.

This sequence joins TRBV29-1 and TRBJ1-2, with D unclear. V shed 7 bases and J shed 5 bases, with 11 bases lying between them. The CDR3 contains 11 residues. Germline values: CDR1 SQVTM, CDR2 ANQGSEA. The chain's CDR3 is CSARAPYGYTF. In nucleotides, the CDR3 is TGCAGCGCTCGGGCCCCATATGGCTACACCTTC.

The CDR3: CASSTRTAWDTQYF. For the CDR3, the DNA is TGTGCCAGTAGTACCCGGACGGCCTGGGATACGCAGTATTTT. The rearrangement joins TRBV19 to TRBJ2-3; the D is unclear. Trimming removed 4 bases from V and 6 bases from J, with 14 bases in between. Germline values: CDR1 LNHDA, CDR2 SQIVND (reference sequence). The CDR3 is 14 residues long.

This clonotype was picked up a small number of times. V is TRBV6-6 and J is TRBJ1-4; 8 nucleotides agree with TRBD1. This CDR3 has 15 residues. V was clipped by 6 bases and J by 8 bases; unmatched bases: 11. From germline, CDR1 is MNHNY and CDR2 SVGAGI (reference sequence). The CDR3 spells CASSPTRQGHEKLFF. The CDR3 bases are TGTGCCAGCAGCCCGACCAGACAGGGGCACGAAAAACTGTTTTTT.